This T cell receptor beta chain derives from a study of blood T cell repertoires in COVID-19. Study information: Samples came from the United States, Italy and Spain, spanning acute and convalescent COVID-19. PBMCs, B-cell-depleted T cells, or T cells were the source of the cDNA or gDNA that made up the material.

This CDR3 contains 14 residues. V gave up 2 bases and J gave up 1 base, with 8 bases separating them. CDR1 MGHRA and CDR2 YSYEKL come from the germline V gene. Per the authors' pipeline: Amplification with reference gene primers provided the estimates of nucleated cell counts. Libraries were prepared by immunoSEQ multiplex PCR; TCRdb keeps only in-frame clonotypes and omits some of them. The DNA was the basis for D and trimming; V, J and clone size are from that table. The profile shows some 120,000 clones, approximately 88% of them singletons. Sequencing was carried out using peripheral blood. The chain carries TRBV4-1 and TRBJ1-1, with D possibly being TRBD1 (6 bases). This receptor was taken from a woman younger than 45 who had recovered from COVID-19. CDR3 nucleotide sequence: TGCGCCAGCAGCCAACCGGACAGGAACACTGAAGCTTTCTTT. The encoded protein is CASSQPDRNTEAFF.